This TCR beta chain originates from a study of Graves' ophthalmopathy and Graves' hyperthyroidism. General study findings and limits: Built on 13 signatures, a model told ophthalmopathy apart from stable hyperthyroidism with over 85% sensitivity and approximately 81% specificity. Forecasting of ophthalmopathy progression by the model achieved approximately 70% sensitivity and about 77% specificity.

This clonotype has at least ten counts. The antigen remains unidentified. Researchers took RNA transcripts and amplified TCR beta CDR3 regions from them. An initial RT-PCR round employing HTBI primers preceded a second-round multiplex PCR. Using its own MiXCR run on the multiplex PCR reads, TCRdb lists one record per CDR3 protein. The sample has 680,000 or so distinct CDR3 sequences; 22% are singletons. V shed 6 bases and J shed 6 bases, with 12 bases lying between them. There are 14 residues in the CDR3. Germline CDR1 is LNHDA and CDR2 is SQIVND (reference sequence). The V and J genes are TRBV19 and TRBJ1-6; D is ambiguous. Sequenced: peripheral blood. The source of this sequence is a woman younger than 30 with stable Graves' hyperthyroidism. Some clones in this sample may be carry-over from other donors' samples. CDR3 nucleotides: TGTGCCAGTAGCATCATATGGGGTAATTCACCCCTCCACTTT. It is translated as CASSIIWGNSPLHF.